This T cell receptor beta chain was sequenced for a study of T cell responses to AZD1222 COVID-19 vaccine. Study-wide background: Timing groups of about 4 and about 12 weeks for second doses were pooled. Study-level results: After two AZD1222 doses, spike-specific TCR breadth and depth rose versus day 0. Only a handful of AZD1222 recipients, several in all, had baseline seropositivity.

Germline V lookup: CDR1 ENHRY, CDR2 SYGVKD. The V gene lost 0 bases and the J gene lost 9 bases, with 15 bases spanning the gap. This CDR3 region has 14 residues. Generated by immunoSEQ multiplex PCR, the TCRdb table keeps only in-frame clones and is missing some. The sample yields approximately 180,000 clones, 88% seen once. A remark on this clone: Its target is not known.

The specimen was peripheral blood, collected on day 0 of AZD1222 vaccination. This clonotype originated in an adult in good health. The chain couples TRBV10-3 to TRBJ2-7; no reliable D call. The CDR3 region is CAISESAGTMGQYF. For the CDR3, the DNA is TGTGCCATCAGTGAGTCGGCAGGAACTATGGGGCAGTACTTC.